The rows below give T cell receptor beta chains drawn from one sample of a study of CD8 T cells in ankylosing spondylitis. TCRdb reanalysed the 5' RACE reads using MiXCR and keeps one entry per CDR3 protein. The table records roughly 180,000 distinct CDR3 sequences, 11% of them present only once. Sequencing used blood, either unsorted or a sorted T cell fraction (not recorded which). Receptors originate from a male donor with ankylosing spondylitis or in good health (not recorded which). Each CDR3 is given with its conserved first and last residue. A D gene is named only where the DNA matches it firmly. For some rows the clone size is stated as once, few or many, or as a class when expanded; others skip it.

cdr3_nt,cdr3_aa,clone_size,d_call,j_call,v_call
TGTGCCTGTCGACTAGCGGGTAGGGGTGACTACGAGCAGTACTTC,CACRLAGRGDYEQYF,.,TRBD2,TRBJ2-7,TRBV7-2
TGTGCCAGCAGCGGCGAGCTTGAGGCACATGAGCAGTTCTTC,CASSGELEAHEQFF,few,.,TRBJ2-1,TRBV9
TGTGCCAGCTTTTGGACAGGGAACACAGATACGCAGTATTTT,CASFWTGNTDTQYF,many,TRBD1,TRBJ2-3,TRBV2
TGTGCCAGCAGTTATACGTGGGGGGAGACCCAGTACTTC,CASSYTWGETQYF,.,.,TRBJ2-5,TRBV27
TGCAGTGCTAGAGAGATGTCGGGACAGGGGTTTGGCTACACCTTC,CSAREMSGQGFGYTF,many,TRBD1,TRBJ1-2,TRBV20-1
TGCAGTGCTAGAGTGGGGGGCGCGTATGGCTACACCTTC,CSARVGGAYGYTF,.,.,TRBJ1-2,TRBV20-1
TGCGCCAGCAGTGGAGCACTAGCGGGAGGGCCCCCTAGCACAGATACGCAGTATTTT,CASSGALAGGPPSTDTQYF,few,TRBD2,TRBJ2-3,TRBV10-1
TGTGCCAGCAGTTACTCGATAAGGGGCGGTGAAAAACTGTTTTTT,CASSYSIRGGEKLFF,many,.,TRBJ1-4,TRBV6-5
TGTGCCAGCAGCTCGAAAACAGGGGGCTGGAATCAGCCCCAGCATTTT,CASSSKTGGWNQPQHF,.,TRBD1,TRBJ1-5,TRBV7-2
TGCAGTGCTACCGACTCCCTAGCGGGAGATAGTAGGGAGACCCAGTACTTC,CSATDSLAGDSRETQYF,many,TRBD2,TRBJ2-5,TRBV20-1
TGTGCCAGCAGATCCCTGGACAGGGCGAATGGCTACACCTTC,CASRSLDRANGYTF,many,TRBD1,TRBJ1-2,TRBV6-1
TGTGCCAGCAGTGACCTGGGGGGGGCCGGGGAGCTGTTTTTT,CASSDLGGAGELFF,few,TRBD2,TRBJ2-2,TRBV6-1
TGTGCCACCAGTGACCTGCCCGGGGGAGCTCAAGAGACCCAGTACTTC,CATSDLPGGAQETQYF,many,.,TRBJ2-5,TRBV24-1
TGTGCCACCAGCAGAGCTGGGTTTAGGACCTATAATTCACCCCTCCACTTT,CATSRAGFRTYNSPLHF,many,.,TRBJ1-6,TRBV15
TGTGCCACCAGTGACCATGGTAATAGCGGGGAGCAGTTCTTC,CATSDHGNSGEQFF,many,TRBD2,TRBJ2-1,TRBV24-1
TGTGCCAGCAGTGGGGGAGATGGAAACACCATATATTTT,CASSGGDGNTIYF,few,.,TRBJ1-3,TRBV2